This T cell receptor (beta chain) came from a study of neoadjuvant anti-PD-1 for oral cavity cancer. Looked up from germline, CDR1 is LNHDA and CDR2 is SQIVND (reference sequence). Losses at the gene ends were 5 bases for V and 6 bases for J; bases not matched to a gene: 13. There are 15 residues in the CDR3. Here immunoSEQ multiplex PCR was the method, and the copy in TCRdb shows in-frame clones only, minus some. The sample includes approximately 30,000 clones, roughly 79% of them seen just once. This sample's time point: after neoadjuvant nivolumab, at surgical resection. The source material was PBMCs, sampled after nivolumab (anti-PD-1) treatment. The source of this sequence is a person between 40 and 79 years old with oral cavity squamous cell carcinoma. V gene TRBV19 combines with J gene TRBJ2-7; TRBD1 matches at 7 bases. This CDR3 is CASSPQQGFIFEQYF. In DNA, the CDR3 is TGTGCCAGTAGTCCTCAACAGGGGTTCATCTTCGAGCAGTACTTC.